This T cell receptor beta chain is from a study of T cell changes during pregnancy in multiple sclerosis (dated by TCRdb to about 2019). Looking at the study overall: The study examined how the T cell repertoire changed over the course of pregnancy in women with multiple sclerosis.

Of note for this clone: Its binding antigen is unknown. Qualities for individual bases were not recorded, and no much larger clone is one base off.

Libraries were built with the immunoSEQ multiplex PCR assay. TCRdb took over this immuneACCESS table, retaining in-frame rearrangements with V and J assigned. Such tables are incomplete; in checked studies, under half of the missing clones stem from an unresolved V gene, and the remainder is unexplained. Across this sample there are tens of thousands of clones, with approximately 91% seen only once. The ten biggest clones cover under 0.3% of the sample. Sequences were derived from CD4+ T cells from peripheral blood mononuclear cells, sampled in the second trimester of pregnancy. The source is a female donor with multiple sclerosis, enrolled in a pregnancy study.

Here is the DNA: TGTGCCAGCAGCTTCCCAGGGGGCAGAGCCGGGGAGCTGTTTTTT. Its protein is CASSFPGGRAGELFF. Recombination joined TRBV11-1 with TRBJ2-2, with 8 bases matching TRBD1. The germline V and J ends show losses of 3 bases and 6 bases respectively, and no gene match explains 6 bases of the junction. Including cysteine and phenylalanine, the CDR3 has 15 amino acids. The kept DNA is CDR3 alone, 45 bases in frame from the first base. The CDR1 and CDR2 encoded by the germline V gene (reference sequence) are SGHAT and FQDESV.